This T cell receptor beta chain was recorded in a study of lung T cells in sarcoidosis with Löfgren's syndrome (dated by TCRdb to 2016 to 2017). For context, the study as a whole: Sarcoidosis was described as a granulomatous, mainly pulmonary disease marked by CD4+ T cell accumulation in bronchoalveolar lavage fluid. The repertoire analyses were focused on Lofgren's syndrome patients. General study outcomes and caveats: Sharing of TRAV12-1 and TRBV2 CDR3 motifs among multiple Lofgren's syndrome patients was reported, suggesting public CD4+ TCR repertoires. Compared with control subjects, Lofgren's syndrome patients were reported to have TRAV12-1 and TRBV2 as the most expanded V gene segments. In alphabeta pairing analysis, TRAV12-1 preferentially paired with TRBV2, and these paired TCRs showed CDR3 homology. The study only suggested recognition of a sarcoidosis-associated antigen, and the antigen remained putative and unidentified.

Including cysteine and phenylalanine, the CDR3 has 15 amino acids. Of all the DNA, just the CDR3 is kept, 45 bases in frame from base 1. CDR1 and CDR2, per the germline V gene, are LGHNA and YSLEER. V lost 2 bases and J lost 3 bases, and the count of bases not matched to a germline gene is 1. The instrument was an Illumina MiSeq. TCRdb applied fastp at Q25 and MiXCR to the public reads, then kept only in-frame beta chains. Every CDR3 protein is listed once, alongside the most common genes and DNA of its rows. The table for this sample lists roughly 1,900 distinct CDR3 sequences; around 30% of them were counted only once. The leading ten clones occupy over 9.5% of the sample. CD4+ T cells collected through bronchoalveolar lavage were the source used for profiling TCR repertoires. By share, this clonotype ranks as medium-sized (0.01 to 0.1%). Its binding antigen is unknown. Per-nucleotide qualities are absent, and no much larger clonotype sits a single base away.

Sequencing was carried out using CD4+ T cells from bronchoalveolar lavage. The receptor chain draws on TRBV4-3 and TRBJ2-1; 10 junctional bases match TRBD2. This clonotype originated in a human donor with sarcoidosis (Löfgren's syndrome or another form), or a control subject (not recorded which). The CDR3 has the sequence CASSQWTSGYNEQFF. The DNA sequence is as follows: TGCGCCAGCAGCCAATGGACTAGCGGCTACAATGAGCAGTTCTTC.